Here is one T cell receptor beta chain with its context. Its antigen is not known. This record comes from a study of cytomegalovirus exposure and HLA in healthy donors. On the study more broadly: The same platform as the roughly 670 first-cohort repertoires was used for the roughly 130 validation repertoires, a later analysis reported.

The CDR3 totals 14 residues. Germline lookup yields CDR1 MNHNS and CDR2 SASEGT. V trimming: 3 bases; J trimming: 6 bases; junction bases outside the gene matches: 2. General study findings and limits: The tendency of first-cohort TCR clusters to co-occur in the 120 or so validation repertoires emerged from a later analysis. 164 TCR beta chains were listed as cytomegalovirus-associated.

Assay: immunoSEQ multiplex PCR; the TCRdb copy retains only in-frame clones and omits some. Among fewer than 150,000 clones listed, approximately 86% were seen once. The source is a man aged 18 to 30 in good health and CMV-seropositive. The sample consisted of PBMCs. This chain connects TRBV6-1 to TRBJ1-6; 7 bases are shared with TRBD1. The CDR3 DNA is TGTGCCAGCAGTGATTGGACAGGTAATTCACCCCTCCACTTT. Translation: CASSDWTGNSPLHF.